The clone carrying this T cell receptor beta chain was counted between two and nine times. Its antigen remains unidentified. The repertoire was sequenced with immunoSEQ multiplex PCR; TCRdb's copy has only in-frame clones and lacks some. This table has over 30,000 clones, roughly nine tenths appearing once. Germline V CDR1 and CDR2: SGHVS, FQNEAQ. The V end was cut by 7 bases, the J end by 8 bases, with 17 bases between. CDR3 length equals 14 residues. This entry belongs to a study of STAT5B mutations in CD4+ large granular lymphocyte leukemia. Study observations and caveats: No patients shared main leukemic clonotypes, though about 26% appeared at low frequency elsewhere.

The source material was CD4+ T cells from blood buffy coats. The source is a human donor in good health. V usage is TRBV7-8 and J usage is TRBJ1-4; no definite D call. Here the CDR3 DNA reads TGTGCCAGCACCCAAGTAGAGACAAACGAAAAACTGTTTTTT. As protein: CASTQVETNEKLFF.